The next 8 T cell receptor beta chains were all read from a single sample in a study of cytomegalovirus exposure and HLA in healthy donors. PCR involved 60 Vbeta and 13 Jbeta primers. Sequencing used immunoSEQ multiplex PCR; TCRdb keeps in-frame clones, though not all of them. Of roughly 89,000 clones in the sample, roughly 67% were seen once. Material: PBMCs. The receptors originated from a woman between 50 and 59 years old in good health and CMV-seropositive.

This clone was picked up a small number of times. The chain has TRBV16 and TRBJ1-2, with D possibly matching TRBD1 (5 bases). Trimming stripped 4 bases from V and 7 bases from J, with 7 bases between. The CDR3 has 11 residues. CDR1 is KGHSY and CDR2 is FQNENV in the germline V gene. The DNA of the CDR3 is TGTGCCAGCAGCCCCAGGGTTGGCTACACCTTC. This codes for CASSPRVGYTF.

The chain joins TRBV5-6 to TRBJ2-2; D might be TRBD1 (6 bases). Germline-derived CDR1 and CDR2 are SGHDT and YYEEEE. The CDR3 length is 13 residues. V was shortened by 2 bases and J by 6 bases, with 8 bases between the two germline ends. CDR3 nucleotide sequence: TGTGCCAGCAGCTTACAGGGCCCCGGGGAGCTGTTTTTT. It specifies CASSLQGPGELFF.

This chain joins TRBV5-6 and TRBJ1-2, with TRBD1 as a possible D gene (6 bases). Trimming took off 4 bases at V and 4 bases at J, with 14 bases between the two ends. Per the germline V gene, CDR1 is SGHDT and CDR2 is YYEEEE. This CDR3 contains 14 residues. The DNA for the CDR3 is TGTGCCAGCAGCGCACAGGGAGCGTTCTATGGCTACACCTTC. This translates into CASSAQGAFYGYTF.

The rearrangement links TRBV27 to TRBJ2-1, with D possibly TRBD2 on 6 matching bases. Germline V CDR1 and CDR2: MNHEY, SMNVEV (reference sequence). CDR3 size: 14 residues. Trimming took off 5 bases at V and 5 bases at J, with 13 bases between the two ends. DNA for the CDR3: TGTGCCAGCAGTCCCTCGGCGGGGCACAATGAGCAGTTCTTC. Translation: CASSPSAGHNEQFF.

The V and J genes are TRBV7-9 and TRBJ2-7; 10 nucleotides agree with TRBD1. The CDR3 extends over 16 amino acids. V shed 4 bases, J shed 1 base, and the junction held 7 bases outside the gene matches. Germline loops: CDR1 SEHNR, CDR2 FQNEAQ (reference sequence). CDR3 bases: TGTGCCAGCAGCTCGTCCCCGGGACAGGGGTCCTACGAGCAGTACTTC. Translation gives CASSSSPGQGSYEQYF.

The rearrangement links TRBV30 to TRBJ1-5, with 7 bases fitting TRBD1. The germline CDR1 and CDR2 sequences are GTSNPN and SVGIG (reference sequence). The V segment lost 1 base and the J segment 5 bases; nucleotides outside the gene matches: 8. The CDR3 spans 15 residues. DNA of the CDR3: TGTGCCTGGAGTGCCCGGACAGGCGGTTATCAGCCCCAGCATTTT. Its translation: CAWSARTGGYQPQHF.

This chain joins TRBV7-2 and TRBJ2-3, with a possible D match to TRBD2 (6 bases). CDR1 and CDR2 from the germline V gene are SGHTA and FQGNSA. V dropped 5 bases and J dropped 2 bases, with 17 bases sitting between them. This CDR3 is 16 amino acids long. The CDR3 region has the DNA TGTGCCAGCAGCGCCCGGCGGGACCTACACACAGATACGCAGTATTTT. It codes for CASSARRDLHTDTQYF. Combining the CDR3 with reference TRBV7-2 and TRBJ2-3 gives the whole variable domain GAGVSQSPSNKVTEKGKDVELRCDPISGHTALYWYRQSLGQGLEFLIYFQGNSAPDKSGLPSDRFSAERTGGSVSTLTIQRTQQEDSAVYLCASSARRDLHTDTQYFGPGTRLTVL.

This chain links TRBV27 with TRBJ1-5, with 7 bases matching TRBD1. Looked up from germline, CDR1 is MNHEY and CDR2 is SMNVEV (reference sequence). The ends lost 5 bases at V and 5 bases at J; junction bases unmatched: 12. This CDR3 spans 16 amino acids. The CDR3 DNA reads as TGTGCCAGCAGTCCTACCCCCGGGACAGATTATCAGCCCCAGCATTTT. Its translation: CASSPTPGTDYQPQHF.